This T cell receptor beta chain was obtained from a study of immune cell composition in non-small cell lung cancer. Study-wide points: Squamous carcinomas (approximately 75%) more often had tumour-associated clones >0.5% than adenocarcinomas (33%).

V lost 4 bases to trimming and J lost 5 bases, with 15 bases between them. This CDR3 contains 14 residues. Germline V gene sequence: CDR1 SGHRS, CDR2 YFSETQ. Method: immunoSEQ multiplex PCR; TCRdb's copy keeps in-frame clones and lacks some. The repertoire includes about 1,900 clones, approximately 70% of them detected once, and around 25% sits in the top ten. With regard to this clone: Its cognate antigen is unknown.

The gene calls are TRBV5-1 and TRBJ2-5, with D possibly matching TRBD1 (5 bases). Sequenced material: lung tumor tissue. The clonotype comes from a human donor with non-small cell lung cancer. CDR3 in amino acids: CASSRRVKGETQYF. CDR3 coding DNA: TGCGCCAGCAGCCGCAGGGTGAAGGGGGAGACCCAGTACTTC. The full variable domain, completed using reference TRBV5-1 and TRBJ2-5, is KAGVTQTPRYLIKTRGQQVTLSCSPISGHRSVSWYQQTPGQGLQFLFEYFSETQRNKGNFPGRFSGRQFSNSRSEMNVSTLELGDSALYLCASSRRVKGETQYFGPGTRLLVL.